This T cell receptor beta chain was identified in a study of blood T cell repertoires in COVID-19 (TCRdb year 2020). A note on the overall study: Collaborator samples came from the United States, Italy and Spain and covered acute and convalescent phases of COVID-19. The samples were drawn from two sources: the first 160 participants of the ongoing ImmuneRACE study, and approximately 1,300 subjects contributed by 6 global collaborators. The material from the prospective study consisted of cDNA or gDNA derived from T cells, B-cell-depleted T cells, or PBMCs. Deeply sampled blood TCRbeta repertoires from subjects exposed to, actively infected with, or recovered from COVID-19 were included in the dataset. A de-identified subject ID, COVID-19 status, age in years and sex were almost always included in the sample metadata. A freely available public database, intended as a resource for researchers studying the immune response to SARS-CoV-2, is where the repertoires were released. Where HLA class I and class II types were available, the types were taken from metadata supplied by the sample provider, not from assay-based typing. General findings and caveats noted by the study authors: The amount of clinical and demographic metadata varied by source and participant and was provided uncurated.

The collaborating institutions used their own protocols to collect whole blood in K2EDTA tubes. For TCRbeta analysis, collaborator samples were shipped as frozen whole blood, as isolated PBMCs, or as DNA extracted from either sample type. At the junction V is shortened by 5 bases and J by 1 base, with 18 bases in between. CDR3 length: 17 amino acids, cysteine to phenylalanine. The sequence is cut down to CDR3 DNA, 51 bases in frame from base 1. The germline V gene supplies CDR1 MDHEN and CDR2 SYDVKM. TCRbeta CDR3 regions were amplified from genomic DNA by means of the immunoSEQ Assay, a bias-controlled multiplex PCR. The original methods were these. The number of nucleated cells in each sample was estimated from the amplification of reference gene primers within the assay. To quantify the absolute abundance of each unique TCRbeta CDR3 rearrangement, sequence reads were collapsed and filtered. For each sample, productive Simpson clonality was calculated as the square root of Simpson's diversity index across productive rearrangements. Held by TCRdb, this immuneACCESS table contains in-frame sequences only and omits some clones. Under half of the omission traces to an unresolved V gene where checked; the cause of the rest is unknown. The V and J calls and clone size are taken from that table; D and trimming were inferred from the DNA. This sample gives 250,000 or so clones in total; around four fifths of them show up just once. The ten top clones hold under 5% of the sample.

Points on this clone: There is no known antigen for this receptor. Per-base quality was not reported, and no clone a single base away is much larger than it.

This TCR was recovered from a man aged 45-65 years with acute or convalescent COVID-19. Material: peripheral blood. Recombination linked TRBV28 to TRBJ1-5, with TRBD1 perhaps the D gene, on 5 matching bases. The DNA sequence is TGTGCCAGCAGTAGGTTCCGGGAGGGGAGAAGCAATCAGCCCCAGCATTTT. This encodes CASSRFREGRSNQPQHF.